This T cell receptor (beta chain) was identified during a study of CD8+CD57+ T cells in acquired aplastic anemia. Profiling of TCR beta VDJ combinations and CDR3 sequences used genomic DNA as template. TCRdb reprocessed the reads with MiXCR, giving one entry per CDR3 protein. The profile shows around 170,000 distinct CDR3 sequences, 50% to 75% of them singletons. Study-level results: Between patients and controls, CD8+ Simpson's diversity did not vary significantly.

On this clonotype: The target antigen is unknown.

Germline CDR1 and CDR2: SGHTA and FQGNSA. CDR3 length equals 13 residues. Trimming cost V 5 bases and J 5 bases, with 11 bases left between them. The specimen was sorted CD4+, CD8+, or CD8+CD57+ T cells (not recorded which) from PBMCs. This sequence joins TRBV7-2 and TRBJ2-3; unclear D gene. The receptor's source is a human donor in good health. The CDR3 coding sequence is TGTGCCAGCAGCCGTAGGGTGGGAGATACGCAGTATTTT. It translates to CASSRRVGDTQYF.